The rows below give T cell receptor beta chains drawn from one sample of a study of early T cells in non-severe SARS-CoV-2 infection. From the 5' RACE reads, TCRdb called clonotypes with MiXCR, one entry per CDR3 protein. The table records around 56,000 distinct CDR3 sequences, 13% of them present only once. The sequencing here drew on whole blood, taken at baseline. The origin of the receptors is an adult who was a healthcare worker with PCR-confirmed SARS-CoV-2 infection or an uninfected control (not recorded which). The CDR3 runs from the conserved cysteine through the conserved F or W. The D gene is left open where the match is weak. Only some rows state a clone size, as once, few, many or a class for expanded clones.

>TRBV7-9|NA|TRBJ2-3|NA
TGTGCCAGCAGCTTAGTGATAAGCACAGATACGCAGTATTTT
CASSLVISTDTQYF
>TRBV11-3|NA|TRBJ1-1|NA
TGTGCCAGCAGGGTGATAGGGCGGAACACTGAAGCTTTCTTT
CASRVIGRNTEAFF
>TRBV7-2|few|TRBJ2-2|TRBD2
TGTGCCAGCAGCTTAGTGGTTAGCGGGGGTTTGAACACCGGGGAGCTGTTTTTT
CASSLVVSGGLNTGELFF
>TRBV6-5|few|TRBJ1-6|NA
TGTGCCAGCACCGACCGGGGCGATTGGGATTCACCCCTCCACTTT
CASTDRGDWDSPLHF
>TRBV7-3|few|TRBJ1-6|TRBD1
TGTGCCAGCAGCTCCGGACAGGTCGCTGGTTCACCCCTCCACTTT
CASSSGQVAGSPLHF
>TRBV19|NA|TRBJ2-7|NA
TGTGCCAGTAGTTATGGACAGTACTACGAGCAGTACTTC
CASSYGQYYEQYF
>TRBV7-2|NA|TRBJ1-4|NA
TGTGCCAGCAGCTTATCAACTAATGAAAAACTGTTTTTT
CASSLSTNEKLFF
>TRBV29-1|NA|TRBJ2-5|TRBD2
TGCAGCTCCTCGGCGGGGGGGTACGGGACCCAGTACTTC
CSSSAGGYGTQYF
>TRBV9|few|TRBJ2-7|NA
TGTGCCAGCAGCGTAGAAGAGGGGACACTCACCTACGAGCAGTACTTC
CASSVEEGTLTYEQYF
>TRBV14|few|TRBJ2-2|TRBD2
TGTGCCAGCAGCCAAGATAGAATAGCGGGGCACGCCGGGGAGCTGTTTTTT
CASSQDRIAGHAGELFF
>TRBV18|few|TRBJ2-5|NA
TGTGCCAGCTCACCACCACAGTCGCGGGGGACCCAGTACTTC
CASSPPQSRGTQYF